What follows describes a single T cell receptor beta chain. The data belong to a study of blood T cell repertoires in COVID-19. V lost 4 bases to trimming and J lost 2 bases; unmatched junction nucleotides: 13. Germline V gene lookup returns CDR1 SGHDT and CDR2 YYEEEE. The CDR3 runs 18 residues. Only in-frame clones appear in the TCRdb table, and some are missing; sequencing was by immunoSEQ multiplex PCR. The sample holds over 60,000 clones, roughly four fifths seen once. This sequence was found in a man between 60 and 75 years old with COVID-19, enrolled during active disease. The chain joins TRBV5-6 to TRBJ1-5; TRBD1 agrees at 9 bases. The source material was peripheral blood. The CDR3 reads CASSIRTGEDFGNQPQHF. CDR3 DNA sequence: TGTGCCAGCAGCATCCGGACAGGGGAGGATTTTGGCAATCAGCCCCAGCATTTT.